The next 10 T cell receptor beta chains were all read from a single sample in a study of blood T cells in healthy people across ages (dated by TCRdb to about 2015). Library construction relied on 5' RACE. This sample was sequenced with an Illumina HiSeq 2500. A second PCR of roughly 6 to 12 cycles was run with a J-beta primer mix and a sample-barcoded 5' primer. The public sequencing data were trimmed at Q25 with fastp and processed into clonotypes with MiXCR by TCRdb, which kept only in-frame beta chains. Rows with a matching CDR3 protein are joined into one entry that keeps the most common DNA and genes. This sample comprises hundreds of thousands of distinct CDR3 sequences, about 26% of them detected only once. Clones ranked in the top ten supply 3% of the sample. These data were likewise used in another study, on T cells of mothers and their children.

Sequenced input: blood. These receptors were collected from a boy aged 5-17 years in good health.

This clonotype was recorded a few times. The J gene is TRBJ1-2, the V gene TRBV7-3, with 8 bases matching TRBD1. Germline V CDR1 and CDR2: SGHTA, FQGTGA. The length of the CDR3 is 14 residues. V dropped 0 bases and J dropped 6; count of bases not matched to a gene: 3. The CDR3 coding sequence is TGTGCCAGCAGCTTAACGGGACAGGACCATGGCTACACCTTC. Encoded protein: CASSLTGQDHGYTF.

This clonotype was seen many times. The rearrangement links TRBV18 to TRBJ1-5, with TRBD1 as a possible D gene (6 bases). Trimming removed 8 bases from V and 4 bases from J, with 15 bases in between. The CDR3 has 14 residues. Germline loops: CDR1 KGHSH, CDR2 LQKENI. The CDR3 nucleotides read TGTGCCAGCAGTCCACAGGGTGGGAATCAGCCCCAGCATTTT. Protein: CASSPQGGNQPQHF. The whole variable domain, remainder taken from reference TRBV18 and TRBJ1-5, is NAGVMQNPRHLVRRRGQEARLRCSPMKGHSHVYWYRQLPEEGLKFMVYLQKENIIDESGMPKERFSAEFPKEGPSILRIQQVVRGDSAAYFCASSPQGGNQPQHFGDGTRLSIL.

This clonotype has only a few counts. The gene calls are TRBV7-3 and TRBJ2-5, with 13 bases that match TRBD2. CDR3 length equals 16 residues. The germline V gene has CDR1 SGHTA and CDR2 FQGTGA. J lost 1 base, V lost 5 bases, and 4 bases had no gene match. The CDR3 nucleotides read TGTGCCAGCAGCCAGACTAGCGGGGGGAGCCAAGAGACCCAGTACTTC. Amino acids: CASSQTSGGSQETQYF.

This chain joins TRBV12-3 or TRBV12-4 and TRBJ1-2, with D possibly TRBD1 on 5 matching bases. The CDR3 spans 12 residues. V was trimmed by 8 bases and J by 8 bases, leaving 15 bases between them. DNA of the CDR3: TGTGCCAGCGCAGACAGTCTGGGAGGCTACACCTTC. It translates to CASADSLGGYTF.

The chain joins TRBV29-1 to TRBJ2-1, with a possible D match to TRBD1 (5 bases). CDR1 and CDR2 (germline): SQVTM, ANQGSEA. V dropped 2 bases and J dropped 2 bases, with 10 bases sitting between them. CDR3 length: 14 residues. For the CDR3, the DNA is TGCAGCGTTGAAACAGGAGATACCTACAATGAGCAGTTCTTC. This gives the protein CSVETGDTYNEQFF.

J is TRBJ2-2 and V is TRBV9; D possibly corresponds to TRBD2 (6 bases). Trimming took 4 bases from V and 1 from J, leaving 17 bases between them. CDR1 SGDLS and CDR2 YYNGEE come from the germline V gene. CDR3 length: 17 residues. CDR3 sequence: CASSLVPVGGNTGELFF. CDR3 coding DNA: TGTGCCAGCAGCTTGGTCCCCGTGGGGGGGAACACCGGGGAGCTGTTTTTT.

This clonotype has a count of ten or more. This chain joins TRBV27 and TRBJ2-7, with D hard to call. This CDR3 is built from 13 residues. Trimming removed 0 bases at V and 0 bases at J, with 3 bases between. CDR1 and CDR2 (germline): MNHEY, SMNVEV (reference sequence). The CDR3 bases are TGTGCCAGCAGTTTATCGACCTCCTACGAGCAGTACTTC. Encoded protein: CASSLSTSYEQYF.

Many counts were recorded for this clonotype. The chain combines TRBV2 with TRBJ2-1, with D maybe TRBD1 (5 bases). This CDR3 has 12 amino acids. Trimming removed 5 bases from V and 8 bases from J, with 10 bases in between. Per germline, CDR1 SNHLY and CDR2 FYNNEI. The DNA for the CDR3 is TGTGCCAGCAGTTATAGCAGGGATGAGCAGTTCTTC. Translating gives CASSYSRDEQFF.

This clonotype appeared a few times. The CDR3 is CASSLVSSGLQETQYF. CDR3 DNA sequence: TGTGCCAGCAGCTTAGTGTCTAGCGGCTTACAAGAGACCCAGTACTTC. V usage is TRBV7-9 and J usage is TRBJ2-5, with 7 bases identical to TRBD2. The CDR3 runs to 16 residues. The trim removed 1 base at V and 2 bases at J, leaving 7 bases unmatched. In germline, CDR1 is SEHNR, CDR2 FQNEAQ (reference sequence).

J is TRBJ2-2 and V is TRBV5-1, with D tentatively TRBD2 (5 bases). Trimming took off 0 bases at V and 5 bases at J, with 14 bases between the two ends. The CDR3 has 16 residues. Germline V CDR1 and CDR2: SGHRS, YFSETQ. This chain's CDR3 is CASSLGGGPRTGELFF. As DNA, the CDR3 is TGCGCCAGCAGCTTGGGAGGCGGGCCGAGGACCGGGGAGCTGTTTTTT. Full variable domain (missing parts from reference TRBV5-1 and TRBJ2-2): KAGVTQTPRYLIKTRGQQVTLSCSPISGHRSVSWYQQTPGQGLQFLFEYFSETQRNKGNFPGRFSGRQFSNSRSEMNVSTLELGDSALYLCASSLGGGPRTGELFFGEGSRLTVL.